A selection of T cell receptor beta chains follows, all from one sample in a study of blood T cell repertoires in COVID-19. Only in-frame clones appear in the TCRdb table, and some are missing; sequencing was by immunoSEQ multiplex PCR. The sample holds some 180,000 clones, 80% seen once. Source material: PBMCs or T cells enriched from blood (not recorded which). The receptors derive from a man in his sixties who had been exposed to COVID-19. CDR3s include the opening cysteine and the closing phenylalanine or tryptophan. The order of the fields is CDR3 DNA, CDR3 protein, J gene, clone size, D gene, V gene. A D gene is named only where the DNA matches it firmly. Rows may omit the clone size; those that give it use once, few, many or a size class.

TGTGCCAGCAGCTTAGGGGCCCTACACCGATATGGCTACACCTTC | CASSLGALHRYGYTF | TRBJ1-2 | . | . | TRBV7-2
TGTGCCAGCAGCTTAGGGCCAGCAACTAATGAAAAACTGTTTTTT | CASSLGPATNEKLFF | TRBJ1-4 | . | . | TRBV11-3
TGTGCCTGGAGTGTAAAACAGTCCCCCTATAATTCACCCCTCCACTTT | CAWSVKQSPYNSPLHF | TRBJ1-6 | . | . | TRBV30
TGTGCCAGTAGTATCGCCCTCCTCTCGGGGACTGAAGCTTTCTTT | CASSIALLSGTEAFF | TRBJ1-1 | . | . | TRBV19
TGTGCCAGTAGTACTCGGACAGGGGCGGCCGGGGAGCTGTTTTTT | CASSTRTGAAGELFF | TRBJ2-2 | . | TRBD1 | TRBV19
TGTGCCAGCAGCTCGGACAGCAGGTCCACTAGCACAGATACGCAGTATTTT | CASSSDSRSTSTDTQYF | TRBJ2-3 | . | . | TRBV7-3
TGTGCCTGGACCCCATGGCAGGGCATTGGGACCGGGGAGCTGTTTTTT | CAWTPWQGIGTGELFF | TRBJ2-2 | once | . | TRBV30
TGTGCCACCAGTGTAAGCGCGGGAAAGATGAATACGCAGTATTTT | CATSVSAGKMNTQYF | TRBJ2-3 | . | . | TRBV24-1
TGTGCCAGCAGTACCGGACTAGCGGCAGATACGCAGTATTTT | CASSTGLAADTQYF | TRBJ2-3 | . | TRBD2 | TRBV27
TGTGCCAGCAGCCCCTGGACAGGGGGTGGAAAGACCCAGTACTTC | CASSPWTGGGKTQYF | TRBJ2-5 | . | TRBD1 | TRBV5-6
TGCAGTGCTAGTCGCGGGACTAGCGGGAGCGAGCAGTACTTC | CSASRGTSGSEQYF | TRBJ2-7 | . | TRBD2 | TRBV20-1
TGTGCCAGCAGCGCCGGACTAGCGGGGCCCGGGGGATCCTACGAGCAGTACTTC | CASSAGLAGPGGSYEQYF | TRBJ2-7 | . | TRBD2 | TRBV9
TGTGCCAGCAGCTTGGTGTCAGGGGGTCAGGATACGCAGTATTTT | CASSLVSGGQDTQYF | TRBJ2-3 | . | TRBD1 | TRBV5-8
TGTGCCAGCAGCCGTGTCGGGGGGAGCTCCTACAATGAGCAGTTCTTC | CASSRVGGSSYNEQFF | TRBJ2-1 | once | TRBD2 | TRBV7-3
TGTGCCAGCAGTCTACTTATTGGGACAGGGACTCCCGGGGAGCTGTTTTTT | CASSLLIGTGTPGELFF | TRBJ2-2 | . | TRBD1 | TRBV28
TGTGCCAGCGTTAATCCTAACTATGGCTACACCTTC | CASVNPNYGYTF | TRBJ1-2 | . | . | TRBV6-6
TGTGCCAGCGGACTGGGACTAGCGGGAAGCTACGAGCAGTACTTC | CASGLGLAGSYEQYF | TRBJ2-7 | . | TRBD2 | TRBV6-5
TGCGCCAGCAGCCAAGACAGGGCGGTCGGGGAGCTGTTTTTT | CASSQDRAVGELFF | TRBJ2-2 | . | . | TRBV4-1
TGCGCCAGCAGCTTGGTCCAGACGAACACCGGGGAGCTGTTTTTT | CASSLVQTNTGELFF | TRBJ2-2 | . | . | TRBV5-1
TGTGCCAGTAGTATAGGAATATTAGGGACTAGTAATGAGCAGTTCTTC | CASSIGILGTSNEQFF | TRBJ2-1 | few | TRBD2 | TRBV19
TGTGCCAGCAGCGCATACGGGACTTTCAACGAGCAGTACTTC | CASSAYGTFNEQYF | TRBJ2-7 | . | . | TRBV9
TGTGCCAGCAGCCAGGAGCCACAGGGGTGGGGACTAGACTCCTACGAGCAGTACTTC | CASSQEPQGWGLDSYEQYF | TRBJ2-7 | . | . | TRBV14
TGTGCCAGCAGCACTGCCGGCCGCGGAGGAAACACCATATATTTT | CASSTAGRGGNTIYF | TRBJ1-3 | . | . | TRBV7-9
TGTGCCAGCAGTTCAGGACTAGCGGTATCAACCCAGTACTTC | CASSSGLAVSTQYF | TRBJ2-5 | few | TRBD2 | TRBV11-2
TGTGCCAGCCAGGACAGGGGTCAGCCCCAGCATTTT | CASQDRGQPQHF | TRBJ1-5 | . | TRBD1 | TRBV6-5
TGTGCCAGCCTGGAAAGGAGGGAGAGCGACAATGAGCAGTTCTTC | CASLERRESDNEQFF | TRBJ2-1 | many | . | TRBV5-6
TGTGCCAGTAGTCCACGGACAGGGGGTTTTCGGTCACCCCTCCACTTT | CASSPRTGGFRSPLHF | TRBJ1-6 | . | TRBD1 | TRBV19
TGTGCCAGCAGGGGGACATACAATCAGCCCCAGCATTTT | CASRGTYNQPQHF | TRBJ1-5 | once | . | TRBV27
TGCGCCAGCAGCTTGGGGAGGGTCGGAAATGGAGCTTTCTTT | CASSLGRVGNGAFF | TRBJ1-1 | . | . | TRBV5-1
TGTGCCAGCAGCTTTAGCACTAGCTCCTCATATGAGCAGTTCTTC | CASSFSTSSSYEQFF | TRBJ2-1 | . | . | TRBV7-2
TGTGCCAGCAGCTCTCTAAGGGGGTTTGGGGTGACTGAAGCTTTCTTT | CASSSLRGFGVTEAFF | TRBJ1-1 | . | . | TRBV7-2
TGTGCCAGCAGGGGGGGAGCCTTAGGTGGCAAAAACATTCAGTACTTC | CASRGGALGGKNIQYF | TRBJ2-4 | . | . | TRBV27
TGTGCCAGTAGCTCACAGGAGCACTATACCTATGGCTACACCTTC | CASSSQEHYTYGYTF | TRBJ1-2 | few | . | TRBV19
TGTGCCACCGGGACAGGTCAGCCCCAGCATTTT | CATGTGQPQHF | TRBJ1-5 | . | TRBD1 | TRBV19
TGTGCCAGCAGTTTCCTCTGGACAGTACCCTATGGCTACACCTTC | CASSFLWTVPYGYTF | TRBJ1-2 | . | . | TRBV27
TGTGCCAGCAGTTTAGGAGGGTTTGGCAATCAGCCCCAGCATTTT | CASSLGGFGNQPQHF | TRBJ1-5 | . | . | TRBV28
TGTGCCAGCAGTTTGTCGGTCGGGGGGGATGAAAAACTGTTTTTT | CASSLSVGGDEKLFF | TRBJ1-4 | . | . | TRBV28
TGTGCCAGCAGTCAACTTGGACAGTACGAGCAGTACTTC | CASSQLGQYEQYF | TRBJ2-7 | . | . | TRBV6-6
TGCGCCAGCAGCTTCGCAGGGATAAACACTGAAGCTTTCTTT | CASSFAGINTEAFF | TRBJ1-1 | . | . | TRBV5-1
TGCGCCAGCAGCTTCGACTCGCGACCCTACGAGCAGTACTTC | CASSFDSRPYEQYF | TRBJ2-7 | once | . | TRBV5-1
TGCGCCAGCAGCTCGGGACAGTACAATGAGCAGTTCTTC | CASSSGQYNEQFF | TRBJ2-1 | . | TRBD1 | TRBV5-1
TGCGCCAGCACTTACGGGAGAGGGGATACGCAGTATTTT | CASTYGRGDTQYF | TRBJ2-3 | few | . | TRBV5-1
TGTGCCAGCAGCGTAGAACAGCTAGCGGCGGCTGAGCAGTTCTTC | CASSVEQLAAAEQFF | TRBJ2-1 | medium-sized | TRBD2 | TRBV9
TGTGCCAGTAGAGGAAGCGGGAGCTCCTACGAGCAGTACTTC | CASRGSGSSYEQYF | TRBJ2-7 | few | TRBD2 | TRBV19
TGTGCCAGCAGCGGTTCAGGGTGGAACACTGAAGCTTTCTTT | CASSGSGWNTEAFF | TRBJ1-1 | . | . | TRBV9
TGCGCCAGCGGGGGAGGAACTTGGGAGCAGTACTTC | CASGGGTWEQYF | TRBJ2-7 | . | . | TRBV10-2
TGTGCCAGCAGCTTAGATCGGGGTGAGAAAGCTTTCTTT | CASSLDRGEKAFF | TRBJ1-1 | . | . | TRBV11-2
TGTGCCATCAGTGAGAAGCGGGGGTCCTACGAGCAGTACTTC | CAISEKRGSYEQYF | TRBJ2-7 | . | TRBD2 | TRBV10-3